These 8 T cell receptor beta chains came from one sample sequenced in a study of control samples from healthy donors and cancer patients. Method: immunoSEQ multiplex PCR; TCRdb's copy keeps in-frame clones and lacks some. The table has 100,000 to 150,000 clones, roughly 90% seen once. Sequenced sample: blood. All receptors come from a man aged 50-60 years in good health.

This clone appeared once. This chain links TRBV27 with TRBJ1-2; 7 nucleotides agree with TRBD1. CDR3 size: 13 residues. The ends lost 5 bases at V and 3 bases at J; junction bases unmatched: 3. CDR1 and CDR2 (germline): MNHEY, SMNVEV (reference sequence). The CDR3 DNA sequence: TGTGCCAGCAGTCTTGGACAGGACTATGGCTACACCTTC. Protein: CASSLGQDYGYTF.

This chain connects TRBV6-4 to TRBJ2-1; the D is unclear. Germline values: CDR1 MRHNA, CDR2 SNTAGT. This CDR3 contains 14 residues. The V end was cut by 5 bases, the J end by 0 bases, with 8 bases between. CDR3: CASSQFSSYNEQFF. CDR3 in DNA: TGTGCCAGCAGTCAATTTAGCTCCTACAATGAGCAGTTCTTC.

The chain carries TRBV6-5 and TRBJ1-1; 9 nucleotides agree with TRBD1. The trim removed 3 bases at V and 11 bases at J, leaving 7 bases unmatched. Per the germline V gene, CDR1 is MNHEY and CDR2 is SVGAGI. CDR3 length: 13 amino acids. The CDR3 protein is CASSYGTGNPAFF. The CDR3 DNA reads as TGTGCCAGCAGTTATGGGACAGGGAACCCGGCTTTCTTT.

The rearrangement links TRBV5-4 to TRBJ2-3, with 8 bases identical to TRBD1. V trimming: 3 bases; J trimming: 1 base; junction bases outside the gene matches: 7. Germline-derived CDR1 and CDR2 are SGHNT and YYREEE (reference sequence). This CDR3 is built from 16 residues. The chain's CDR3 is CASSSTDRVGTDTQYF. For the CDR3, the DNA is TGTGCCAGCAGCTCAACGGACAGGGTGGGCACAGATACGCAGTATTTT.

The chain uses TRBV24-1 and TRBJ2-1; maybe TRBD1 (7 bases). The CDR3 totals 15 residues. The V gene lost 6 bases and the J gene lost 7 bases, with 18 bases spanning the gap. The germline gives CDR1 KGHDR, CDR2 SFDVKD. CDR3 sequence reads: CATSSDQGGRNEQFF. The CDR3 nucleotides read TGTGCCACCAGTTCTGACCAGGGGGGCCGTAATGAGCAGTTCTTC.

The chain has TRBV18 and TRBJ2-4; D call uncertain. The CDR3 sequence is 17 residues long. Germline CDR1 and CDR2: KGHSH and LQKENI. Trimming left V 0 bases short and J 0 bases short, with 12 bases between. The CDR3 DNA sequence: TGTGCCAGCTCACCACCGTGGGCAGCCTTAGCCAAAAACATTCAGTACTTC. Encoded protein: CASSPPWAALAKNIQYF.

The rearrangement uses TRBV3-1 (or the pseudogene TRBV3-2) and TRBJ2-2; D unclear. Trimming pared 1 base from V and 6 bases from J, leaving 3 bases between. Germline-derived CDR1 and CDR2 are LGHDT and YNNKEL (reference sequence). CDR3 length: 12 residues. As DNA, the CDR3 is TGTGCCAGCAGCCAAGGACCCGGGGAGCTGTTTTTT. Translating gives CASSQGPGELFF.

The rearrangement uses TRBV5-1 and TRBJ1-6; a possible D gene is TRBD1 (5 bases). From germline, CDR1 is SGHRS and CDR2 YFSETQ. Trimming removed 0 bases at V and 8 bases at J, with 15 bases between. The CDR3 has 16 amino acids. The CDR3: CASSLGWGLKDSPLHF. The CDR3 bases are TGCGCCAGCAGCTTGGGGTGGGGCTTGAAGGATTCACCCCTCCACTTT.